Presented here are 6 T cell receptor beta chains from one specimen sequenced in a study of lymphopenia after photon versus proton radiotherapy. Libraries were prepared by immunoSEQ multiplex PCR; TCRdb keeps only in-frame clonotypes and omits some of them. The table shows about 35,000 clones, with approximately 90% occurring only once. Sample: peripheral blood, taken from a patient treated with photon-based radiotherapy. Source of these receptors: a man aged 60 to 69 with cholangiocarcinoma.

The V call is TRBV7-9, the J call TRBJ2-1; D may be TRBD1 or TRBD2 (6 bases each). Per germline, CDR1 SEHNR and CDR2 FQNEAQ (reference sequence). V gave up 0 bases and J gave up 8 bases, with 17 bases separating them. This CDR3 is 16 amino acids long. The CDR3 region is CASSLAWREQGDEQFF. The CDR3, as DNA: TGTGCCAGCAGCTTAGCGTGGCGGGAACAGGGTGATGAGCAGTTCTTC.

The chain uses TRBV7-2 and TRBJ1-1; perhaps TRBD1 as D (6 bases). CDR1 is SGHTA, CDR2 FQGNSA, per germline. CDR3 length: 15 residues. V lost 6 bases and J lost 7, with 21 bases in between. CDR3 loop: CASSRQVSPDSEAFF. The CDR3 DNA reads TGTGCCAGCAGTCGTCAGGTGTCCCCGGACAGTGAAGCTTTCTTT.

This sequence joins TRBV19 and TRBJ2-1; maybe TRBD2 (5 bases). The CDR3 length is 14 residues. Trimming took off 0 bases at V and 10 bases at J, with 13 bases between the two ends. Germline assignment: CDR1 LNHDA and CDR2 SQIVND (reference sequence). The CDR3: CASSIEAREHEQFF. DNA for the CDR3: TGTGCCAGTAGTATAGAAGCTCGGGAACACGAGCAGTTCTTC.

The V gene is TRBV12-5, the J gene TRBJ2-4, with D perhaps matching TRBD1 (5 bases). V was pared by 6 bases and J by 9 bases, with 24 bases between. The CDR3 is 16 residues long. The germline gives CDR1 LGHNT, CDR2 FRNRAP. The CDR3 sequence: CASGPPRASDQGIQYF. CDR3 in DNA: TGTGCTAGTGGCCCCCCACGGGCCTCGGACCAGGGCATTCAGTACTTC.

V and J are TRBV15 and TRBJ2-1, with 14 nucleotides matching TRBD2. The CDR3 extends over 18 amino acids. The J segment lost 0 bases and the V segment lost 3 bases, leaving 4 bases of the junction unmatched. Germline V CDR1 and CDR2: LNHNV, YYDKDF (reference sequence). The CDR3 DNA reads TGTGCCACCAGCAGTGGACTAGCGGGGGGAAGCTCCTACAATGAGCAGTTCTTC. This encodes CATSSGLAGGSSYNEQFF.

This sequence joins TRBV14 and TRBJ2-1; a weak D match, TRBD1 (5 bases). Germline assignment: CDR1 SGHDN and CDR2 FVKESK. The CDR3 runs 17 residues. V lost 4 bases, J lost 2 bases, and 18 bases lay in between. The CDR3, as DNA: TGTGCCAGCAGCCTTCCCGGATTCAGGGTCACCTACAATGAGCAGTTCTTC. It codes for CASSLPGFRVTYNEQFF.